This TCR beta chain stems from a study of cytomegalovirus exposure and HLA in healthy donors. Broader study findings: The number of N-insertions in an Asian-associated ancestry cluster was reportedly below the roughly 700-donor mean in a later analysis. In a later analysis, TCR beta V- and J-gene trimming showed a link to a missense DCLRE1C variant.

PCR used 60 Vbeta primers and 13 Jbeta primers. Sequencing was performed with immunoSEQ multiplex PCR; in TCRdb, only in-frame clones are kept and a portion is missing. The sample contains 110,000 or so clones, around 79% of which appear only once. It was healthy bone marrow donors who served as donors. Notes on this clone: What it recognizes is unknown.

The CDR3 is made up of 14 amino acids. Deletions cut 2 bases from V and 0 bases from J, with 8 bases between. Germline-derived CDR1 and CDR2 are MNHEY and SVGAGI. This chain connects TRBV6-5 to TRBJ2-7; no clear D. The sequence was collected from a woman younger than 35 in good health and CMV-seronegative. Sequenced: PBMCs. The CDR3 loop is CASSYGGGSYEQYF. CDR3 DNA sequence: TGTGCCAGCAGTTACGGCGGCGGCTCCTACGAGCAGTACTTC.